The text below deals with one TCR beta chain. The sample originates from a study of tumor-infiltrating lymphocytes in primary liver carcinoma. Trimming shortened V by 4 bases and J by 3 bases, and 13 bases separated the two germline ends. The CDR3 is made up of 14 amino acids. The germline V gene has CDR1 MNHNY and CDR2 SVGAGI (reference sequence). Priming with a constant-region primer yielded TCR beta cDNA from roughly 490 ng total RNA. Slightly modified ARM-PCR served as the procedure for the TCR beta libraries. These libraries came from three rounds of nested multiplex PCR. The first two PCR rounds used TRBV1-TRBV30 forward primers with a C-beta reverse primer, 10 to 11 cycles each. Using its own MiXCR run on the multiplex PCR reads, TCRdb lists one record per CDR3 protein. This sample has 330,000 or so distinct CDR3 sequences, with roughly two thirds found just once. Germline DNA was also extracted, and blood RNA derived from unsorted whole blood.

The chain couples TRBV6-6 to TRBJ2-7; D may be TRBD1 (5 bases). Sequencing used peripheral blood. The TCR originated in a man between 35 and 55 years old with primary liver carcinoma and hepatitis B virus infection. CDR3 DNA sequence: TGTGCCAGCAGTTTCCGGGCAGGGATCTACGAGCAGTACTTC. It encodes CASSFRAGIYEQYF.